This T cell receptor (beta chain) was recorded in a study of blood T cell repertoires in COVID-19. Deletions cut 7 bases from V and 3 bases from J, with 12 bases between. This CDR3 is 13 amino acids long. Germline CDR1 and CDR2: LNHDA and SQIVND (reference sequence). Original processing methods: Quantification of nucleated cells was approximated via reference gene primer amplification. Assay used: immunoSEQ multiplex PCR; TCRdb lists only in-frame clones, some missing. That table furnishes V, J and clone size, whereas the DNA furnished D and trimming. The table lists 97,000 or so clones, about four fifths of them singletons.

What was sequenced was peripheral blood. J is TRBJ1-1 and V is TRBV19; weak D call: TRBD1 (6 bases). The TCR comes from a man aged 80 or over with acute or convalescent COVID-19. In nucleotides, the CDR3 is TGTGCCAGTACCTGGGCAGGGGACACTGAAGCTTTCTTT. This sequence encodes CASTWAGDTEAFF.